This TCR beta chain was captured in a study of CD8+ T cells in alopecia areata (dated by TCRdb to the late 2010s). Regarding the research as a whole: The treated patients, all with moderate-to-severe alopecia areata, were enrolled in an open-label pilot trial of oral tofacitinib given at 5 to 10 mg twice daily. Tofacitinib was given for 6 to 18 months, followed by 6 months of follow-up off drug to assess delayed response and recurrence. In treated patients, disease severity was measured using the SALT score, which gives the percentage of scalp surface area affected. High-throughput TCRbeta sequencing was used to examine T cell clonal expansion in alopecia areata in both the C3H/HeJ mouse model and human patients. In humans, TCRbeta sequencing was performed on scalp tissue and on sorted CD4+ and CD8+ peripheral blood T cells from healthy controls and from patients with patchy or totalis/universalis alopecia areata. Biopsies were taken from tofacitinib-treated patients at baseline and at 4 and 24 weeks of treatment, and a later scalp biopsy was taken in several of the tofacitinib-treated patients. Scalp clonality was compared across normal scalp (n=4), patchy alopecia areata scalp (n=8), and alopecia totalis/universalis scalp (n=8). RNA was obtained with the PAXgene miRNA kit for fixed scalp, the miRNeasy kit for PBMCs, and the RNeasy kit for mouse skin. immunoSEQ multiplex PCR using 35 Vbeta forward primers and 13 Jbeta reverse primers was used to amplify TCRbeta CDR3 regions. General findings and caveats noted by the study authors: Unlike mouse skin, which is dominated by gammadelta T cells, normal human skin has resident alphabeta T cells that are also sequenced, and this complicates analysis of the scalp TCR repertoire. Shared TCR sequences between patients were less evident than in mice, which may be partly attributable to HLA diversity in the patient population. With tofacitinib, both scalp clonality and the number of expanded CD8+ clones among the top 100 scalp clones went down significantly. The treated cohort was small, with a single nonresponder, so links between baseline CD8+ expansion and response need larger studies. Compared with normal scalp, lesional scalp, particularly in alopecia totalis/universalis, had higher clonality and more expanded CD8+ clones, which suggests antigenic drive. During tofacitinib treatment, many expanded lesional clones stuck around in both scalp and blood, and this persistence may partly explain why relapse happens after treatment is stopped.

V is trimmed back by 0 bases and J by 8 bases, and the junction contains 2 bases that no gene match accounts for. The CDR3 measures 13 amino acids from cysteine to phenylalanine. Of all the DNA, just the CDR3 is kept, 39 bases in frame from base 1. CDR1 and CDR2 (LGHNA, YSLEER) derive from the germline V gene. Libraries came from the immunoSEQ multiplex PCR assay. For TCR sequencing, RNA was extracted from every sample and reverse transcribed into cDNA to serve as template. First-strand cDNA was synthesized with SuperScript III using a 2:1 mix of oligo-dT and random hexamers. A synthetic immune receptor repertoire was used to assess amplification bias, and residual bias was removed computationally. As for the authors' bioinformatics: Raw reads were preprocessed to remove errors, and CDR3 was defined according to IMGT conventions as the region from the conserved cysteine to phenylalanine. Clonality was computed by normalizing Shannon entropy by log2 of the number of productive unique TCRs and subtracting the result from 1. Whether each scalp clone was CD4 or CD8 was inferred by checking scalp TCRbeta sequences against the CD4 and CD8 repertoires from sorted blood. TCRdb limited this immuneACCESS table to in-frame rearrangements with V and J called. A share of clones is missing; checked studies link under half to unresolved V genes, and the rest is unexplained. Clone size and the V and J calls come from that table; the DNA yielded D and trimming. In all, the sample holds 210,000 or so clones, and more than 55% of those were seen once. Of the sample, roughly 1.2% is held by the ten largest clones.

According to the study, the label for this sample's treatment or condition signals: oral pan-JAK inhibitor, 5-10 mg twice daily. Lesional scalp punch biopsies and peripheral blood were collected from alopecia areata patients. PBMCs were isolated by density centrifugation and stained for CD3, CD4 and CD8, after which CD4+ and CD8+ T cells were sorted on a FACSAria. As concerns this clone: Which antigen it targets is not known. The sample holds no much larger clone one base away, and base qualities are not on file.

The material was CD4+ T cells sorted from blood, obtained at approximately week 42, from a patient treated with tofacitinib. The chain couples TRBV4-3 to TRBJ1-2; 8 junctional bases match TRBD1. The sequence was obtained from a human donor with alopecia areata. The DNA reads TGCGCCAGCAGCCAAGACAGGGGGCAAGGCTACACCTTC. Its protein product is CASSQDRGQGYTF.